Sequencing of this T cell receptor beta chain was carried out in a study of post-analysis software for immune sequencing data (dated by TCRdb to between 2014 and 2016). At the level of the whole study: The recorded disease courses included relapsing-remitting, secondary progressive and progressive-relapsing multiple sclerosis, and some patients had no subtype annotation. The patient repertoires were set against ten to eleven previously published healthy control repertoires from donors whose ages ranged from 6 to 25 years. A subset of samples was prepared in parallel using single-end sample barcoding, then pooled and co-amplified after Illumina adapter ligation.

CDR1 and CDR2 (MNHEY, SMNVEV) derive from the germline V gene (reference sequence). V was cut back by 0 bases and J by 4 bases, leaving a gap of 16 bases between them. The CDR3 measures 16 amino acids from cysteine to phenylalanine. Only the CDR3 part of the read is kept: 48 bases, read in frame from the first base. Beyond this particular receptor, the publication reports: Direct clustering with F measure showed strong co-clustering of samples prepared in the same batch, prompting a batch-effect correction. Multiple sclerosis patients had significantly lower normalized Chao1 diversity than controls, a result that suggests substantial peripheral T-cell clonal expansion. Patients showed significantly higher frequencies than controls for several TRBV segments, among them TRBV5-6, TRBV5-1 and TRBV20-1. The multiple sclerosis patient group was slightly younger than the control group.

In the case of this clonotype: What this receptor recognizes is not known. Per-base qualities were not stored, and no clone one base away is much larger.

The method was PCR. The instrument was an Illumina HiSeq 2500. Unique molecular identifiers were incorporated into TCR beta cDNA libraries to reduce PCR and sequencing biases. Per 1 to 10 million input T cells, approximately 500,000 cDNA molecules were obtained, such that each molecule approximated one T cell. The same protocol used for the earlier healthy control dataset was applied to prepare and sequence the patient libraries. Within a given batch, samples were prepared together, multiplexed and sequenced on the same HiSeq lane. The study's processing was this. MIGEC was used to process the raw barcoded reads, and molecular identifier groups with only a single read were discarded before consensus assembly and CDR3 extraction. Clonotype tables were post-analysed with VDJtools, and diversity was normalized by down-sampling all datasets to the smallest sample size. Repertoire overlap clustering matched CDR3 amino acid but not nucleotide sequences to correct batch-related cross-sample contamination. The public sequencing data were trimmed at Q25 with fastp and processed into clonotypes with MiXCR by TCRdb, which kept only in-frame beta chains. CDR3 protein sequences are deduplicated, and each keeps its most common genes and DNA. The V and J calls follow TCRdb's processing rather than the paper's. This sample gives fewer than 850,000 distinct CDR3 sequences in total; around 42% of them show up just once. The ten largest clones add up to 4% to 5% of the sample.

To demonstrate the VDJtools post-analysis software, the study profiled TCR beta repertoires from the peripheral blood of about a dozen young patients with multiple sclerosis. The multiple sclerosis patients were children and adolescents ranging in age from roughly 6 to 16 years. This sequence uses TRBV27 and TRBJ2-7; the D segment could be TRBD1, given 5 matching bases. This TCR came from a girl aged 10-17 years with multiple sclerosis. The specimen sequenced was blood. The nucleotide sequence is TGTGCCAGCAGTTTATCGCAGGGATACTCTGGGTACGAGCAGTACTTC. It codes for CASSLSQGYSGYEQYF.